The clone carrying this T cell receptor beta chain was detected only once. Mismatch with germline at one junction end may stem from a read error. TCRdb redid the calling of the 5' RACE reads with MiXCR, one entry per CDR3 protein. The repertoire holds some 67,000 distinct CDR3 sequences, with 15% to 20% as singletons. This record comes from a study of HIV-infected patients and healthy controls. The CDR3 sequence is 14 residues long. Per germline, CDR1 SGHRS and CDR2 YFSETQ. The receptor comes from a human donor in good health. The chain combines TRBV5-1 with TRBJ2-1, with D possibly TRBD1 on 5 matching bases. Specimen: CD4+ T cells from blood. The CDR3 DNA is TGCGCCAGCAGCTTGACACAGGCCCCCTTTAGATGGATCTTC. Translated, it gives CASSLTQAPFRWIF.